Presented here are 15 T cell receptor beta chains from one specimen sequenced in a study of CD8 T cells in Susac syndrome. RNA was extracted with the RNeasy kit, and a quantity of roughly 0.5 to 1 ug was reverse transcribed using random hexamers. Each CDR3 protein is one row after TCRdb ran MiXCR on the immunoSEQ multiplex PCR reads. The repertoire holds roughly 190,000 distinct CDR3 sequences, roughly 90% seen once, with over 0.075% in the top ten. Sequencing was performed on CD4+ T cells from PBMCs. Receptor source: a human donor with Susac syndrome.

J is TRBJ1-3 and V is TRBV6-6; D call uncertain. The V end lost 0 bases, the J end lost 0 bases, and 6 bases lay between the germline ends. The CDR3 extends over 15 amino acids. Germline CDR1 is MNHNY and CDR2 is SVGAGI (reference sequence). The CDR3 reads CASSYSPSSGNTIYF. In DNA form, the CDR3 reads TGTGCCAGCAGTTACTCTCCGTCCTCTGGAAACACCATATATTTT.

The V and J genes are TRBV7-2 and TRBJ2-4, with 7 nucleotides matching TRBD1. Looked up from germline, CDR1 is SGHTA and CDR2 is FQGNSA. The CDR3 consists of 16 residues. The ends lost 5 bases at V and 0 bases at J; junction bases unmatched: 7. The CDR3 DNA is TGTGCCAGCAGCACCACAGGGGTGCTAGCCAAAAACATTCAGTACTTC. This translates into CASSTTGVLAKNIQYF.

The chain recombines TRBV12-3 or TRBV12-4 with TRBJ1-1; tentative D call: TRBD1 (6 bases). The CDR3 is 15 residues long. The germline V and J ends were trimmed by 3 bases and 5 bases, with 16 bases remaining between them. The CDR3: CASSFTTGRHTEAFF. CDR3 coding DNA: TGTGCCAGCAGTTTTACTACAGGGCGTCATACTGAAGCTTTCTTT.

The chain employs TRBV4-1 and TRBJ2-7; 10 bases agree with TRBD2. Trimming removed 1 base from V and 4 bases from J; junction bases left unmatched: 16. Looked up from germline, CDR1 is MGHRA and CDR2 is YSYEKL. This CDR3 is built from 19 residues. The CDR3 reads CASSQVSLAGPPRAYEQYF. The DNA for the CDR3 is TGCGCCAGCAGCCAAGTTTCACTAGCGGGACCTCCTAGGGCGTACGAGCAGTACTTC.

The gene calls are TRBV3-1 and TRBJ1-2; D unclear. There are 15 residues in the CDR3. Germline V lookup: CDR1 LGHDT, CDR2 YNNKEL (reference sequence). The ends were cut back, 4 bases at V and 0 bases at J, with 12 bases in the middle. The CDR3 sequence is CASSPPDATNYGYTF. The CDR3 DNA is TGTGCCAGCAGCCCCCCAGACGCGACTAACTATGGCTACACCTTC.

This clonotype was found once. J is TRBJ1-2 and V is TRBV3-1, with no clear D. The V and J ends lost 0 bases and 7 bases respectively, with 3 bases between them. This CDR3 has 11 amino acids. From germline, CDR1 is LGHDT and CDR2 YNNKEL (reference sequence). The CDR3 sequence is CASSQDSGYTF. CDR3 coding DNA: TGTGCCAGCAGCCAAGATTCTGGCTACACCTTC.

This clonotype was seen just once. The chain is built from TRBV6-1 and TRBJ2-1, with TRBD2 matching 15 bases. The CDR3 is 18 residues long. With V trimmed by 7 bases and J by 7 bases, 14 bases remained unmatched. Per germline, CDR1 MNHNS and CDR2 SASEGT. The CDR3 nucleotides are TGTGCCAGCACCCTTCGCCGGACTAGCGGGAGGGTTGGAAATGAGCAGTTCTTC. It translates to CASTLRRTSGRVGNEQFF.

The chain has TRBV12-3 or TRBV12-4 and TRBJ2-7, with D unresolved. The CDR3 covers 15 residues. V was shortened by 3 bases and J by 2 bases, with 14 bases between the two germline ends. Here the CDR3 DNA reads TGTGCCAGCAGTTTGGGCTCGGCCAGTCCCTACGAGCAGTACTTC. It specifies CASSLGSASPYEQYF.

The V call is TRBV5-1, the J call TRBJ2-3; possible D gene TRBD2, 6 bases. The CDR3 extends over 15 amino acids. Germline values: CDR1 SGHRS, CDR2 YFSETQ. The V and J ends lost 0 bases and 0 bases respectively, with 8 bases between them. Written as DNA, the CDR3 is TGCGCCAGCAGCTTGGAGCGGGTGAGCACAGATACGCAGTATTTT. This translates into CASSLERVSTDTQYF.

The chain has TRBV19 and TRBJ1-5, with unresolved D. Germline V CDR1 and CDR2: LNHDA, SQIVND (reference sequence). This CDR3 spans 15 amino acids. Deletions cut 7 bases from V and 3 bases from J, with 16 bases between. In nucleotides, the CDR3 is TGTGCCAGTACCGATCGGCAGACCTTCAATCAGCCCCAGCATTTT. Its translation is CASTDRQTFNQPQHF.

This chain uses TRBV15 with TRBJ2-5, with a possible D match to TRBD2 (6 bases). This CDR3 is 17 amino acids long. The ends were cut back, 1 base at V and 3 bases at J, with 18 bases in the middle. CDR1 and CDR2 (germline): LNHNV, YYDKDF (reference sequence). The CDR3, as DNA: TGTGCCACCAGCAGAGGCCGCCCCGGGACGGGAGAAGAGACCCAGTACTTC. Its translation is CATSRGRPGTGEETQYF.

CDR3 loop: CASSLVSPTTGELFF. The CDR3 DNA reads as TGCGCCAGCAGCTTGGTCTCGCCGACCACCGGGGAGCTGTTTTTT. This chain links TRBV5-1 with TRBJ2-2; D is uncertain. Trimming removed 0 bases at V and 4 bases at J, with 10 bases between. Germline V gene sequence: CDR1 SGHRS, CDR2 YFSETQ. The CDR3 has 15 amino acids.

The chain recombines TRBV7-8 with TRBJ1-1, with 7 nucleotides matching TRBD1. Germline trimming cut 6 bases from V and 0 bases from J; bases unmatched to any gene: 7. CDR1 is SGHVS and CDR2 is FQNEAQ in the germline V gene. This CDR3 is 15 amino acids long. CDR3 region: CASRQGSTLNTEAFF. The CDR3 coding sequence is TGTGCCAGCAGACAGGGGTCAACTCTGAACACTGAAGCTTTCTTT.

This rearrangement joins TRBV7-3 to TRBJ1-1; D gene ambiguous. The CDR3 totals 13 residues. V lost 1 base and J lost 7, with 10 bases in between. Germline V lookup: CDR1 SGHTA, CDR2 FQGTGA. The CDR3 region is CASSLIRGDEAFF. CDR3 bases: TGTGCCAGCAGCTTAATACGCGGCGATGAAGCTTTCTTT.

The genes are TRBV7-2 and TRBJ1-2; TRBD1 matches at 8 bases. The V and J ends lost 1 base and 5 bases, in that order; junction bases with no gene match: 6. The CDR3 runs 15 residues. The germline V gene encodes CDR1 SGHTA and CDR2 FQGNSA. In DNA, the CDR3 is TGTGCCAGCAGCTTAGATACAGGGGGGAAATATGGCTACACCTTC. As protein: CASSLDTGGKYGYTF.